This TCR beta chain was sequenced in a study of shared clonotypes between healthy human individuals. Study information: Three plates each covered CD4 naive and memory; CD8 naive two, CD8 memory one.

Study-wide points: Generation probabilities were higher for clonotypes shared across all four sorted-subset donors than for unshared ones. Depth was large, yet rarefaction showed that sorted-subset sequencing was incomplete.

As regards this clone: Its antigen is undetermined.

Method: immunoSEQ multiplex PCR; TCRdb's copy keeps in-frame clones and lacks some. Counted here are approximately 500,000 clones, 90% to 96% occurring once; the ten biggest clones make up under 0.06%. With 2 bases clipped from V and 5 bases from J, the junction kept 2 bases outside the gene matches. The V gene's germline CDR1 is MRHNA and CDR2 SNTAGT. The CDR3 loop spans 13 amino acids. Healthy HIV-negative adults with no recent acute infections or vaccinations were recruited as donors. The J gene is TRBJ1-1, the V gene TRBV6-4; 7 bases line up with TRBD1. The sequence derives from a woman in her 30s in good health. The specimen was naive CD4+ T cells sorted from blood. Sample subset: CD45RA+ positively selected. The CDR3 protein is CASSDRGPTEAFF. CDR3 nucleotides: TGTGCCAGCAGTGACAGGGGGCCTACTGAAGCTTTCTTT.